The next 9 T cell receptor beta chains were all read from a single sample in a study of beta chain features in type 1 diabetes. Reverse transcription of all isolated RNA meant that expressed TCRB transcripts were sequenced. The repertoire was sequenced with immunoSEQ multiplex PCR; TCRdb's copy has only in-frame clones and lacks some. The sample yields 970,000 or so clones, 15% to 20% seen once. Sequenced: naive CD4+ T cells from blood. The receptors here all came from a woman between 18 and 29 years old in good health.

This clone was observed a few times. The chain combines TRBV11-2 with TRBJ2-5; no firm D call. The tail of the sequence fits TRBJ2-7 better, so the J call may be wrong. Germline CDR1 SGHAT, CDR2 FQNNGV. This CDR3 region has 14 residues. CDR3 region: CASSSLRTAPEQYF. The CDR3, as DNA: TGTGCCAGCAGCTCACTCCGGACGGCTCCCGAGCAGTACTTC.

This chain connects TRBV27 to TRBJ1-2; D call uncertain. Deletions cut 5 bases from V and 7 bases from J, with 17 bases between. This CDR3 region has 14 residues. CDR1 and CDR2 (germline): MNHEY, SMNVEV (reference sequence). The CDR3 DNA is TGTGCCAGCAGTCCATCGTCCCGGCTCGTTGGCTACACCTTC. Translated, it gives CASSPSSRLVGYTF.

The chain joins TRBV29-1 to TRBJ1-5; D is perhaps TRBD1 (6 bases). Germline V lookup: CDR1 SQVTM, CDR2 ANQGSEA. The CDR3 totals 12 residues. V lost 7 bases to trimming and J lost 4 bases, with 11 bases between them. CDR3 bases: TGCAGCGCCGGGACACGGAATCAGCCCCAGCATTTT. Translation: CSAGTRNQPQHF.

This clone was seen more than once but under ten times. The chain has TRBV5-1 and TRBJ1-2; D gene ambiguous. The germline V gene has CDR1 SGHRS and CDR2 YFSETQ. The CDR3 contains 14 residues. Between the trimmed V and J ends, which lost 0 bases and 6 bases, there was a span of 12 bases. The CDR3 DNA is TGCGCCAGCAGCTTGGCACAGTCCGTCGATGGCTACACCTTC. Protein sequence: CASSLAQSVDGYTF.

The chain employs TRBV7-2 and TRBJ2-3; TRBD2 matches 9 bases. With V trimmed by 5 bases and J by 2 bases, 8 bases remained unmatched. The CDR3 extends over 16 amino acids. CDR1 and CDR2 from the germline V gene are SGHTA and FQGNSA. CDR3 bases: TGTGCCAGCAGCCGCCCGCGGGGGGGGGACACAGATACGCAGTATTTT. Translating gives CASSRPRGGDTDTQYF.

With regard to this clone: Other DNA variants within this sample encode the same CDR3. J is TRBJ1-2 and V is TRBV5-1, with D hard to call. This CDR3 is 13 amino acids long. The germline gives CDR1 SGHRS, CDR2 YFSETQ. V gave up 0 bases and J gave up 4 bases, with 7 bases separating them. The CDR3 loop is CASSLDRIYGYTF. The CDR3 bases are TGCGCCAGCAGCTTGGACAGAATCTATGGCTACACCTTC.

This clone has a handful of counts. The rearrangement uses TRBV7-9 and TRBJ2-1, with a possible D match to TRBD2 (6 bases). CDR1 is SEHNR and CDR2 is FQNEAQ in the germline V gene (reference sequence). Between the trimmed V and J ends, which lost 3 bases and 3 bases, there was a span of 12 bases. This CDR3 region has 15 residues. The DNA for the CDR3 is TGTGCCAGCAGCTTCGTGGGAGCGGGCTACAATGAGCAGTTCTTC. The encoded protein is CASSFVGAGYNEQFF.

V gene TRBV9 combines with J gene TRBJ2-6, with 7 positions matching TRBD1. CDR3 size: 18 residues. V shed 6 bases and J 1 base; nucleotides not matched to a gene: 13. Germline V gives CDR1 SGDLS, CDR2 YYNGEE. The CDR3 spells CASKKQPDRVSGANVLTF. CDR3 DNA sequence: TGTGCCAGCAAAAAGCAGCCCGACAGGGTGTCTGGGGCCAACGTCCTGACTTTC.

The sample holds a few counts of this clone. In nucleotides, the CDR3 is TGTGCCAGCAGCGTAGCTAGCGGACCCTACGAGCAGTACTTC. Protein sequence: CASSVASGPYEQYF. The chain couples TRBV9 to TRBJ2-7, with TRBD2 matching 7 bases. CDR3 length: 14 amino acids. Germline V gene data show CDR1 as SGDLS and CDR2 as YYNGEE. After removal of 0 bases from V and 2 bases from J, the junction contained 2 bases not matched to a gene.